This T cell receptor (beta chain) was sequenced in a study of beta chain features in type 1 diabetes. Expressed TCRB transcripts were sequenced because the entire RNA isolate underwent reverse transcription. Method: immunoSEQ multiplex PCR; TCRdb's copy keeps in-frame clones and lacks some. The profile covers 300,000 to 450,000 clones, with roughly 9.8% appearing a single time and 0.6% taken by the ten largest. Many counts were recorded for this clone. The target antigen is unknown. Germline lookup yields CDR1 DFQATT and CDR2 SNEGSKA (reference sequence). The CDR3 consists of 11 residues. The ends were cut back, 7 bases at V and 2 bases at J, with 9 bases in the middle. Whole-study results and caveats: For Type 1 diabetes patients, all four CD4+ subsets carried TCRB CDR3s that were moderately but significantly shorter.

The source material was central memory CD4+ T cells from blood. V and J are TRBV20-1 and TRBJ2-7; weak D call: TRBD1 (6 bases). The TCR was taken from a man aged 30 to 39 with type 1 diabetes. CDR3 sequence (DNA): TGCAGTGTAAACAGGGCCTACGAGCAGTACTTC. It yields the protein CSVNRAYEQYF.